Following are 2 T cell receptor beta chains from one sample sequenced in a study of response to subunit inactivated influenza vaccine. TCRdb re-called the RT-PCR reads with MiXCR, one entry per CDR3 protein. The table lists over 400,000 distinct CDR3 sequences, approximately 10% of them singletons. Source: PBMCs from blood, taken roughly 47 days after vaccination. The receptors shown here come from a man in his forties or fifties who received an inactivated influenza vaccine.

The CDR3 sequence: CASSGNRGLGPYEQYF. The CDR3 DNA follows: TGCGCCAGCAGCGGAAACAGGGGGCTCGGTCCCTACGAGCAGTACTTC. This chain connects TRBV5-1 to TRBJ2-7; 9 nucleotides match TRBD1. Germline loops: CDR1 SGHRS, CDR2 YFSETQ. This CDR3 has 16 residues. Losses at the gene ends were 4 bases for V and 2 bases for J; bases not matched to a gene: 10.

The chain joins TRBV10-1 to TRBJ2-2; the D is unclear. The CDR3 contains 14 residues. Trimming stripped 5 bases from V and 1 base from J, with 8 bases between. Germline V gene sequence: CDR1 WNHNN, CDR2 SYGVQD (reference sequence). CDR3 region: CASSKIVNTGELFF. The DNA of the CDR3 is TGCGCCAGCAGTAAAATAGTGAACACCGGGGAGCTGTTTTTT.